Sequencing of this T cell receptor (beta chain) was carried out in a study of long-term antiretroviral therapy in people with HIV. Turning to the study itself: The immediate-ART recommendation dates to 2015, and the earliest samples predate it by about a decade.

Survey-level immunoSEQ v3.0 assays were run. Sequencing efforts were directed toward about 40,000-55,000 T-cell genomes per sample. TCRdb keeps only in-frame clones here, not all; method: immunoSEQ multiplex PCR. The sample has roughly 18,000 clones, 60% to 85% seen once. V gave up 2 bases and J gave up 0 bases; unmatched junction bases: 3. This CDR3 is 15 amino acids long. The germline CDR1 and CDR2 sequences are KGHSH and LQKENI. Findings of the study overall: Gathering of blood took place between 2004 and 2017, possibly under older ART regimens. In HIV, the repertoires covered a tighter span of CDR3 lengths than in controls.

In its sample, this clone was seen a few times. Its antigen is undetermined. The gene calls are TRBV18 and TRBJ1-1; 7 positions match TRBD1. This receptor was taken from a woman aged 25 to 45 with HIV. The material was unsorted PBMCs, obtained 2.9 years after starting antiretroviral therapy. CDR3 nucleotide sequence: TGTGCCAGCTCACCAGGACAGGAGGTGAACACTGAAGCTTTCTTT. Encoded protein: CASSPGQEVNTEAFF. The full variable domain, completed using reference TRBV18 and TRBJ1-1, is NAGVMQNPRHLVRRRGQEARLRCSPMKGHSHVYWYRQLPEEGLKFMVYLQKENIIDESGMPKERFSAEFPKEGPSILRIQQVVRGDSAAYFCASSPGQEVNTEAFFGQGTRLTVV.